The sequence of this T cell receptor beta chain was determined in a study of cytomegalovirus exposure and HLA in healthy donors. The CDR3 covers 16 residues. Germline V gene lookup returns CDR1 SNHLY and CDR2 FYNNEI. After removal of 7 bases from V and 4 bases from J, the junction contained 10 bases not matched to a gene. Study-wide findings and caveats: Segments of the TCR beta V type were, in most cases, productive about 87% or about 30% of the time in an earlier analysis. Generally TCR sequences proved uncommon, though certain public TCRs appeared in numerous donors.

Notes on this clone: Its antigen is still unknown.

It was with 60 Vbeta and 13 Jbeta primers that the PCR ran. Generated by immunoSEQ multiplex PCR, the TCRdb table keeps only in-frame clones and is missing some. The repertoire has some 130,000 clones, roughly 80% of them found once; the top ten carry more than 0.95%. This clonotype originated in a man aged 18-30 years in good health and CMV-seronegative. This chain links TRBV2 with TRBJ1-1; 12 nucleotides match TRBD1. The material sequenced was PBMCs. CDR3: CASTPGQGARFTEAFF. CDR3 DNA sequence: TGTGCCAGCACACCGGGACAGGGGGCAAGGTTCACTGAAGCTTTCTTT. The full variable domain, in which reference TRBV2 and TRBJ1-1 provide the parts outside the CDR3, is EPEVTQTPSHQVTQMGQEVILRCVPISNHLYFYWYRQILGQKVEFLVSFYNNEISEKSEIFDDQFSVERPDGSNFTLKIRSTKLEDSAMYFCASTPGQGARFTEAFFGQGTRLTVV.